These 5 T cell receptor beta chains were sequenced from one sample in a study of CD8 T cells in Susac syndrome. RNA was extracted with the RNeasy kit, and a quantity of roughly 0.5 to 1 ug was reverse transcribed using random hexamers. Each CDR3 protein is one row after TCRdb ran MiXCR on the immunoSEQ multiplex PCR reads. The sample has around 150,000 distinct CDR3 sequences, roughly 93% seen once. The sample consisted of CD4+ T cells from PBMCs. These receptors were obtained from a human donor in good health.

The V gene is TRBV6-2 or TRBV6-3, the J gene TRBJ2-2; D might be TRBD1 (6 bases). CDR1 and CDR2 (germline): MNHEY, SVGEGT. Trimming shortened V by 7 bases and J by 4 bases, and 13 bases separated the two germline ends. This CDR3 contains 14 residues. The CDR3 loop reads CASIGQQFTGELFF. The DNA for the CDR3 is TGTGCCAGCATAGGACAGCAATTCACCGGGGAGCTGTTTTTT.

The CDR3 sequence: CSAPRTGPRANYGYTF. The DNA for the CDR3 is TGCAGTGCTCCACGGACAGGGCCTAGAGCTAACTATGGCTACACCTTC. J is TRBJ1-2 and V is TRBV20-1, with 8 bases aligning to TRBD1. Germline CDR1 is DFQATT and CDR2 is SNEGSKA (reference sequence). The CDR3 totals 16 residues. Trimming removed 5 bases from V and 0 bases from J; junction bases left unmatched: 11.

V is TRBV23-1 and J is TRBJ2-6; tentative D call: TRBD2 (5 bases). TRBV23-1 is labeled an ORF, and its function is uncertain. The CDR3 consists of 19 residues. Deletions cut 4 bases from V and 4 bases from J, with 23 bases between. The CDR3 loop is CASSPATGNPGRGANVLTF. The CDR3 DNA sequence: TGCGCCAGCAGTCCGGCGACCGGGAACCCCGGGCGGGGGGCCAACGTCCTGACTTTC.

This clonotype was observed a handful of times. V and J are TRBV4-1 and TRBJ2-7, with D possibly matching TRBD1 (6 bases). Germline lookup yields CDR1 MGHRA and CDR2 YSYEKL. Trimming shortened V by 4 bases and J by 6 bases, and 10 bases separated the two germline ends. CDR3 size: 12 residues. CDR3 loop: CASSRNRAEQYF. DNA for the CDR3: TGCGCCAGCAGCCGGAACAGGGCCGAGCAGTACTTC.

The V and J genes are TRBV6-5 and TRBJ1-2; TRBD1 agrees at 8 bases. The CDR3 consists of 16 residues. The trim removed 7 bases at V and 9 bases at J, leaving 19 bases unmatched. Germline-derived CDR1 and CDR2 are MNHEY and SVGAGI. Here the CDR3 DNA reads TGTGCCAGCACTTTCACCCCCGCCGGACAGGGTTTAAGCTACACCTTC. Amino acids: CASTFTPAGQGLSYTF.